One T cell receptor beta chain is described in this entry. Its specificity is unknown. This specimen comes from a study of cytomegalovirus exposure and HLA in healthy donors. Overall study: In terms of ancestry, the Caucasian-associated cluster contained around 79% of the roughly 400 genotyped donors. Study-wide results and limits: Later work showed greater clonal expansion in HLA-associated TCR beta chains than in equally common others. Cytomegalovirus status was reportedly diagnosed by the classifier with high sensitivity and specificity. There were some public TCRs occurring in many donors, but most TCR sequences were rare.

Vbeta (60) and Jbeta (13) primers were used in the PCR. Clones were sequenced by immunoSEQ multiplex PCR, and TCRdb holds only the in-frame ones, with some missing. The sample shows approximately 140,000 clones, approximately 84% of them seen only once. This CDR3 is built from 15 residues. V was pared by 7 bases and J by 10 bases, with 20 bases between. CDR1 MNHEY and CDR2 SMNVEV come from the germline V gene (reference sequence). The chain is built from TRBV27 and TRBJ1-6; perhaps TRBD1 as D (6 bases). The sample was PBMCs. The clonotype originates from a middle-aged woman in good health and CMV-seronegative. CDR3 DNA sequence: TGTGCCAGCACCTCCTCGTTGGGGGCTTGGTCACCCCTCCACTTT. It encodes CASTSSLGAWSPLHF.